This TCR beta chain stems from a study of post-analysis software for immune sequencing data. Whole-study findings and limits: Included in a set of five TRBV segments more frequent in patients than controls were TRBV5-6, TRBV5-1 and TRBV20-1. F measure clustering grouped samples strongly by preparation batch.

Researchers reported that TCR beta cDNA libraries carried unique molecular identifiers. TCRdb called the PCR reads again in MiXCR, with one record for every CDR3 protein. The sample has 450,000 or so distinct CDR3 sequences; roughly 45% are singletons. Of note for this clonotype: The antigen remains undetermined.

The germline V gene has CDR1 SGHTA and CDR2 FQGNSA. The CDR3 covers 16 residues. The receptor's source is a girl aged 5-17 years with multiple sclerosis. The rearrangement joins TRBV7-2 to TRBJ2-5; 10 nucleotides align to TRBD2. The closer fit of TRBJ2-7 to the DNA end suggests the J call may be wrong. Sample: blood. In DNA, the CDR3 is TGTGCCAGCAGCTTATCGGGACTAGCGAGATTCTACGAGCAGTACTTC. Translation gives CASSLSGLARFYEQYF.